The source of this T cell receptor beta chain is a study of CD8+CD57+ T cells in acquired aplastic anemia. Study-level information: Sorted cells (CD4+ and CD8+) yielded DNA amounts that averaged approximately 3.1 ug.

The authors sequenced patients whose flow cytometry had shown CD8+CD57+ cell expansion. Template material for TCR beta VDJ and CDR3 profiling consisted of genomic DNA. TCRdb reprocessed the reads via MiXCR and lists one record per CDR3 protein. The profile shows hundreds of thousands of distinct CDR3 sequences, around 33% of them singletons. The ends were cut back, 2 bases at V and 12 bases at J, with 19 bases in the middle. CDR1 and CDR2 from the germline V gene are KGHSH and LQKENI. This CDR3 has 14 residues. The TCR originated in a human donor with aplastic anemia. Sequencing used sorted CD4+, CD8+, or CD8+CD57+ T cells (not recorded which) from PBMCs. V and J are TRBV18 and TRBJ1-2, with D possibly TRBD1 on 6 matching bases. The CDR3 loop is CASSPSIPQGWNTF. In nucleotides, the CDR3 is TGTGCCAGCTCACCATCGATCCCACAGGGATGGAACACCTTC.